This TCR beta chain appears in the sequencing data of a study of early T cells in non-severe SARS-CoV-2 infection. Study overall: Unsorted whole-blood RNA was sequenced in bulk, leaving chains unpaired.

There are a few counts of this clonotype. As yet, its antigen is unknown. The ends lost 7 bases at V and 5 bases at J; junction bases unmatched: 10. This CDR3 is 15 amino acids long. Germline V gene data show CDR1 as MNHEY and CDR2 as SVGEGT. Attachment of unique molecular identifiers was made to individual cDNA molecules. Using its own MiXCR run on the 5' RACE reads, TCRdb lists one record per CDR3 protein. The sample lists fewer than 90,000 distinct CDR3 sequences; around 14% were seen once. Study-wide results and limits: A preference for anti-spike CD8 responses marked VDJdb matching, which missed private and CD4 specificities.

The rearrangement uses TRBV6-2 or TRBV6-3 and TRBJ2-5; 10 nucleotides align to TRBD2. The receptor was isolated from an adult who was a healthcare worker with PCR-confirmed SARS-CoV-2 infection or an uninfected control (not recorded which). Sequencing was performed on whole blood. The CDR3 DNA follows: TGTGCCAGCACCCAGCTAGCGGGGGCCCTCGAGACCCAGTACTTC. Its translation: CASTQLAGALETQYF.